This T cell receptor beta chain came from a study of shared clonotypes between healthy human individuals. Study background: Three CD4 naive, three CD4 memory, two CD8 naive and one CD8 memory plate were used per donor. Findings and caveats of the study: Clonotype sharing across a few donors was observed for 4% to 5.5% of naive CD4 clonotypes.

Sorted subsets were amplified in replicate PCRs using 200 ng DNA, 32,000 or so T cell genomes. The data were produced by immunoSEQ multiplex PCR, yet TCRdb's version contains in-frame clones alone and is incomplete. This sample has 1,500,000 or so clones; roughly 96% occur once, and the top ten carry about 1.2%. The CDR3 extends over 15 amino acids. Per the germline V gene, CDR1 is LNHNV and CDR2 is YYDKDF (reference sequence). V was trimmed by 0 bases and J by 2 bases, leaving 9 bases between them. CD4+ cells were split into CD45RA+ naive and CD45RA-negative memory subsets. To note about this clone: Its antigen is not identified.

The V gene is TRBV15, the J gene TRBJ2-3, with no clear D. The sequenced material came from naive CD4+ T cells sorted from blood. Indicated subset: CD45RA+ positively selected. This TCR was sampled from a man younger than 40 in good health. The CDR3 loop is CATSRERQYTDTQYF. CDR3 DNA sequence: TGTGCCACCAGCAGAGAGCGTCAGTACACAGATACGCAGTATTTT. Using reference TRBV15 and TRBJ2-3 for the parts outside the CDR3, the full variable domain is DAMVIQNPRYQVTQFGKPVTLSCSQTLNHNVMYWYQQKSSQAPKLLFHYYDKDFNNEADTPDNFQSRRPNTSFCFLDIRSPGLGDTAMYLCATSRERQYTDTQYFGPGTRLTVL.